The clone carrying this T cell receptor beta chain has only one observation. The V and J ends lost 5 bases and 0 bases, in that order; junction bases with no gene match: 8. Germline assignment: CDR1 SGHRS and CDR2 YFSETQ. The CDR3 consists of 16 residues. The sample originates from a study of blood T cell repertoires in COVID-19. Here immunoSEQ multiplex PCR was the method, and the copy in TCRdb shows in-frame clones only, minus some. The sample holds over 85,000 clones, 70% to 80% seen once. The receptor was isolated from a man aged 65-85 years with acute or convalescent COVID-19. The V and J genes are TRBV5-1 and TRBJ2-1; 7 nucleotides agree with TRBD1. Material for sequencing was peripheral blood. The CDR3 reads CASRQQGLGSYNEQFF. As DNA, the CDR3 is TGCGCCAGCAGACAACAGGGGTTGGGCTCCTACAATGAGCAGTTCTTC.